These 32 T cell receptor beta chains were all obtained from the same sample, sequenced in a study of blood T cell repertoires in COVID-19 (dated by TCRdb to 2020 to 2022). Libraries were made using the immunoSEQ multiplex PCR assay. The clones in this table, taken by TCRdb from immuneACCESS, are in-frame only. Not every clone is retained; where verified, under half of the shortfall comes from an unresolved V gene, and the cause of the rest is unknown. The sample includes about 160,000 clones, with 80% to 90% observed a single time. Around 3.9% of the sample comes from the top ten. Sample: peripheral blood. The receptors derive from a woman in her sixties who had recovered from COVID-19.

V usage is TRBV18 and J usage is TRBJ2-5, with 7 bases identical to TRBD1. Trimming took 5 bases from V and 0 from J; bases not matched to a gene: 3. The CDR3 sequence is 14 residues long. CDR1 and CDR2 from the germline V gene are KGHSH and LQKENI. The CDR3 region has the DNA TGTGCCAGCTCAGAGACAGGGTACCAAGAGACCCAGTACTTC. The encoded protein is CASSETGYQETQYF.

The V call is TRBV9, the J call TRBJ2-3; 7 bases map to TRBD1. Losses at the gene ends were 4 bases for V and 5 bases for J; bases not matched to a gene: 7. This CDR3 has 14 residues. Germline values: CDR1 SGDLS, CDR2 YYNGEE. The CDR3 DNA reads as TGTGCCAGCAGCACAGGAAGGACAGGAGATACGCAGTATTTT. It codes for CASSTGRTGDTQYF. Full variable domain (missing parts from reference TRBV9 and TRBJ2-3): DSGVTQTPKHLITATGQRVTLRCSPRSGDLSVYWYQQSLDQGLQFLIQYYNGEERAKGNILERFSAQQFPDLHSELNLSSLELGDSALYFCASSTGRTGDTQYFGPGTRLTVL.

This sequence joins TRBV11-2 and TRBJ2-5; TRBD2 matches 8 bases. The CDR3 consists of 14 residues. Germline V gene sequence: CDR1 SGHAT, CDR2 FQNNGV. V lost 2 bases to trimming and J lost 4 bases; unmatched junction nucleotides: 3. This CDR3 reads CASSLNAGGETQYF. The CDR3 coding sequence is TGTGCCAGCAGCTTAAACGCGGGGGGAGAGACCCAGTACTTC.

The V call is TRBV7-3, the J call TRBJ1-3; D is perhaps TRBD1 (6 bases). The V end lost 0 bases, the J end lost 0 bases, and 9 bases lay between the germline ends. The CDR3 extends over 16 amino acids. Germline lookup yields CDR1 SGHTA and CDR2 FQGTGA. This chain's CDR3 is CASSLTGAGSGNTIYF. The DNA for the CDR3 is TGTGCCAGCAGCTTAACGGGGGCTGGCTCTGGAAACACCATATATTTT.

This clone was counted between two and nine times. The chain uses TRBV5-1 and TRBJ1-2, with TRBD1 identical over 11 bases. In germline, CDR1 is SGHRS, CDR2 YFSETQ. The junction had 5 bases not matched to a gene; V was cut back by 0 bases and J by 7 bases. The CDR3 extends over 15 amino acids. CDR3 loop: CASSLGDRGYSGYTF. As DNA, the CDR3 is TGCGCCAGCAGCTTGGGGGACAGGGGGTACTCTGGCTACACCTTC.

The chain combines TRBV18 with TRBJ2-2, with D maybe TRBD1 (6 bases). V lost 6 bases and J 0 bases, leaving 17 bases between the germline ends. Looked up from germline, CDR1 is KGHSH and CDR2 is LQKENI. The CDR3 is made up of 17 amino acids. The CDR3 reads CASSPSVGTSNTGELFF. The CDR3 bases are TGTGCCAGCTCCCCGAGTGTGGGGACATCGAACACCGGGGAGCTGTTTTTT.

CDR3 coding DNA: TGTGCCAGCAGCCAAACTCTGGGCGGGGCTCCTAATGAAAAACTGTTTTTT. Residues: CASSQTLGGAPNEKLFF. This chain links TRBV3-1 (or the pseudogene TRBV3-2) with TRBJ1-4, with a tentative D call TRBD1 (5 bases). Germline CDR1 LGHDT, CDR2 YNNKEL (reference sequence). Between the trimmed V and J ends, which lost 2 bases and 3 bases, there was a span of 16 bases. This CDR3 region has 17 residues.

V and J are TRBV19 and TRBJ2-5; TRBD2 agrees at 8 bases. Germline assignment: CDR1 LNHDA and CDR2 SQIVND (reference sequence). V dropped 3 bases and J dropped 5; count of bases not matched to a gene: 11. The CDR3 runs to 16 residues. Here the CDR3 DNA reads TGTGCCAGTAGTATGGGACTAGGTTCCCCCAAGGAGACCCAGTACTTC. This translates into CASSMGLGSPKETQYF.

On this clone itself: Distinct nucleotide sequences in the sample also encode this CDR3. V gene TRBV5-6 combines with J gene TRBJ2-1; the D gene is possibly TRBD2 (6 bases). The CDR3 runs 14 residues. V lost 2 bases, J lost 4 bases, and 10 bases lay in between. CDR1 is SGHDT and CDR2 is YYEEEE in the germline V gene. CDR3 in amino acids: CASSLRGNYNEQFF. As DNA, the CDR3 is TGTGCCAGCAGCTTACGGGGGAATTACAATGAGCAGTTCTTC.

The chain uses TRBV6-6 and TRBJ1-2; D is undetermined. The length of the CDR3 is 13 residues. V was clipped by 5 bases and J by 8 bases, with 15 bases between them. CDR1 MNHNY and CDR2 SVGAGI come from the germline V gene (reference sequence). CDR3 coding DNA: TGTGCCAGCAGTCGCCTCGAAATGGAGGGCTACACCTTC. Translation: CASSRLEMEGYTF.

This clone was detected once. CDR3 residues: CASSFFGTPGQDYGYTF. In nucleotides, the CDR3 is TGTGCCAGCAGTTTTTTCGGCACCCCGGGACAAGACTATGGCTACACCTTC. The chain recombines TRBV28 with TRBJ1-2, with D possibly being TRBD1 (6 bases). The CDR3 has 17 residues. Per germline, CDR1 MDHEN and CDR2 SYDVKM. V lost 3 bases and J 3 bases, leaving 20 bases between the germline ends.

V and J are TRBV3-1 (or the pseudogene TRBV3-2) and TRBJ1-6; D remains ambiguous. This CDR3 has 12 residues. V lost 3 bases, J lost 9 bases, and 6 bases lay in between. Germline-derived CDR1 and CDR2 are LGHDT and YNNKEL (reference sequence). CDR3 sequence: CASSHPGSPLHF. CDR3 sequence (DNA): TGTGCCAGCAGCCACCCCGGTTCACCCCTCCACTTT.

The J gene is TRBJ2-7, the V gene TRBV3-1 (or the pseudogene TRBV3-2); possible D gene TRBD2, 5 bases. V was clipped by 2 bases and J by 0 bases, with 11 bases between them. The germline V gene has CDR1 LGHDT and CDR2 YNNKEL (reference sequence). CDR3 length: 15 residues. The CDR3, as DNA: TGTGCCAGCAGCCAAAGGACTTCTTACTCCTACGAGCAGTACTTC. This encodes CASSQRTSYSYEQYF.

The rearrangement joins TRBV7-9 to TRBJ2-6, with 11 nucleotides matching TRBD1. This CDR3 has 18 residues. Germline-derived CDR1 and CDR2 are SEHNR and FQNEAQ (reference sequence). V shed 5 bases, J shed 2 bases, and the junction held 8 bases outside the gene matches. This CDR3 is CASSQGQGASPGANVLTF. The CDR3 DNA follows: TGTGCCAGCAGCCAAGGACAGGGGGCCTCCCCTGGGGCCAACGTCCTGACTTTC. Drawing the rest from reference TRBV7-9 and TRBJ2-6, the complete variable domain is DTGVSQNPRHKITKRGQNVTFRCDPISEHNRLYWYRQTLGQGPEFLTYFQNEAQLEKSRLLSDRFSAERPKGSFSTLEIQRTEQGDSAMYLCASSQGQGASPGANVLTFGAGSRLTVL.

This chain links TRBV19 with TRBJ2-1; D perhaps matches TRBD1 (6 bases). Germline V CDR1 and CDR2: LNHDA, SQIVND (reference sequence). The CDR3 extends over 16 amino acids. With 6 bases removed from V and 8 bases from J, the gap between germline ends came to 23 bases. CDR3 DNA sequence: TGTGCCAGTAGCGGTGGCAGGGGACACCCTACCGATGAGCAGTTCTTC. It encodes CASSGGRGHPTDEQFF.

The CDR3 coding sequence is TGTGCCAGTAGCCCGGGTCGCGGAGAGGATCGGCAGTTCTTC. It yields the protein CASSPGRGEDRQFF. This chain connects TRBV19 to TRBJ2-1; the D is unclear. V was cut by 6 bases and J by 12 bases, with 21 bases left in between. Germline-derived CDR1 and CDR2 are LNHDA and SQIVND (reference sequence). There are 14 residues in the CDR3.

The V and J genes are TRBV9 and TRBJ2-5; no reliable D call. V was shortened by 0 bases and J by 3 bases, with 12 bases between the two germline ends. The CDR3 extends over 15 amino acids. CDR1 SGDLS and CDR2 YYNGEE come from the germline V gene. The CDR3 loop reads CASSVGSIREETQYF. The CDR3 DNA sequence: TGTGCCAGCAGCGTAGGTAGTATCCGGGAAGAGACCCAGTACTTC.

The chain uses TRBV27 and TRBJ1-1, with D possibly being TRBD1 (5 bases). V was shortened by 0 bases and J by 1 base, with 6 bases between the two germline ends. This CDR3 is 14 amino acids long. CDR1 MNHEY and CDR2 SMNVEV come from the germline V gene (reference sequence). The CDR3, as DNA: TGTGCCAGCAGTTTATCCCAGGGGAACACTGAAGCTTTCTTT. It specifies CASSLSQGNTEAFF.

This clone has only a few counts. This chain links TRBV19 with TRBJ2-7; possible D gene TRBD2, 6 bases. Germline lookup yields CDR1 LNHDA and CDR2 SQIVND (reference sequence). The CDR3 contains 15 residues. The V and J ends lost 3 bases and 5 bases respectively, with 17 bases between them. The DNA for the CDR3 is TGTGCCAGTAGTATCCGTGTGGGGGGTCCCAACGAGCAGTACTTC. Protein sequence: CASSIRVGGPNEQYF. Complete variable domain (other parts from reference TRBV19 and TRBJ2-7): DGGITQSPKYLFRKEGQNVTLSCEQNLNHDAMYWYRQDPGQGLRLIYYSQIVNDFQKGDIAEGYSVSREKKESFPLTVTSAQKNPTAFYLCASSIRVGGPNEQYFGPGTRLTVT.

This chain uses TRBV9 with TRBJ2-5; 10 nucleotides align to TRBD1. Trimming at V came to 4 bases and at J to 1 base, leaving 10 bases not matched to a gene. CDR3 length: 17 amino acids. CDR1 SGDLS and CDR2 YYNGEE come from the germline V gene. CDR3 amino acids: CASSRQGATVGQETQYF. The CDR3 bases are TGTGCCAGCAGCCGACAGGGGGCGACGGTCGGCCAAGAGACCCAGTACTTC.

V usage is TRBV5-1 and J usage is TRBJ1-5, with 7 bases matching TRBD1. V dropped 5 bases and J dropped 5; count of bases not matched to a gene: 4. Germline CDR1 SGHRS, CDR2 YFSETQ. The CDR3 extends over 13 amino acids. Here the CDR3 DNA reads TGCGCCAGCAGAGACAGGGAGGATCAGCCCCAGCATTTT. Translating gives CASRDREDQPQHF.

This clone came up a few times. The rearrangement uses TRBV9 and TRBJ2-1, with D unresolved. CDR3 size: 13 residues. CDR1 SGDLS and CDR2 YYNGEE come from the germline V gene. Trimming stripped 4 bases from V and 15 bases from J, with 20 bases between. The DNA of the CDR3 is TGTGCCAGCAGCCCCGCTTCGGCGGTGGATCTGTTCTTC. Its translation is CASSPASAVDLFF.

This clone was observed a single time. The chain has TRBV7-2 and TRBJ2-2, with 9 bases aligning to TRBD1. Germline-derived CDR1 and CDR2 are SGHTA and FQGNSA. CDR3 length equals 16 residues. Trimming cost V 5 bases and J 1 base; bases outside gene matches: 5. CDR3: CASSANRGLNTGELFF. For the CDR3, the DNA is TGTGCCAGCAGCGCCAACAGGGGGCTGAACACCGGGGAGCTGTTTTTT.

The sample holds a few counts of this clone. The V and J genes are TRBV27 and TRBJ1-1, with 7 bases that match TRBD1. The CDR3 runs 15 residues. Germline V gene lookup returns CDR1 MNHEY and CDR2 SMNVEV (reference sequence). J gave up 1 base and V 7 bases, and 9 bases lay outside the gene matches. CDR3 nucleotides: TGTGCCAGCATTTCCAAGACAGGGAGGAACACTGAAGCTTTCTTT. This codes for CASISKTGRNTEAFF.

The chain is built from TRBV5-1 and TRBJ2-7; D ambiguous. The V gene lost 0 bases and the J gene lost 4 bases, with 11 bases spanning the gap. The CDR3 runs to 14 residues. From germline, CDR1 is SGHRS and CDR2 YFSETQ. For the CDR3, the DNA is TGCGCCAGCAGCTTGGACAGACGAGTTTACGAGCAGTACTTC. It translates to CASSLDRRVYEQYF.

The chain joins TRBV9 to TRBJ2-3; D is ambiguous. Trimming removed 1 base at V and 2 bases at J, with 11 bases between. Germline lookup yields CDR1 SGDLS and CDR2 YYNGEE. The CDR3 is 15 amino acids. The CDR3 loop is CASSVTPGLTDTQYF. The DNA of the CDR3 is TGTGCCAGCAGCGTAACGCCTGGGCTCACAGATACGCAGTATTTT.

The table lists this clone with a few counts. CDR3 DNA sequence: TGTGCCAGCAGGGGCTTAGGCTATGGCTACACCTTC. Its protein is CASRGLGYGYTF. This rearrangement joins TRBV2 to TRBJ1-2; unclear D gene. Germline lookup yields CDR1 SNHLY and CDR2 FYNNEI. This CDR3 comprises 12 residues. V was shortened by 6 bases and J by 4 bases, with 9 bases between the two germline ends.

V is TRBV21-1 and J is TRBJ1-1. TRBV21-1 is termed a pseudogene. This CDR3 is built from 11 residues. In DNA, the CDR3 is TGTGCCAGCACGGGTCGGACTGAAGCTTTCTTT. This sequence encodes CASTGRTEAFF.

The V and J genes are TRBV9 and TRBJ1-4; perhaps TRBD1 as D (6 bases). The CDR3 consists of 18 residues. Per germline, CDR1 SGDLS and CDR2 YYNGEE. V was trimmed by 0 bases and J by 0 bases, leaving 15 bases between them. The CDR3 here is CASSVGGGQPSTNEKLFF. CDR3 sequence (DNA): TGTGCCAGCAGCGTAGGGGGTGGACAGCCTTCAACTAATGAAAAACTGTTTTTT.

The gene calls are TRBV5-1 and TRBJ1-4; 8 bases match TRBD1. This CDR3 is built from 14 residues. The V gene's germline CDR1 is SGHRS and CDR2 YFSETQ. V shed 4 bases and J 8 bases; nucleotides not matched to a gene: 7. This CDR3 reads CASSDSGGVEKLFF. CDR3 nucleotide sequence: TGCGCCAGCAGCGATTCAGGGGGCGTCGAAAAACTGTTTTTT.

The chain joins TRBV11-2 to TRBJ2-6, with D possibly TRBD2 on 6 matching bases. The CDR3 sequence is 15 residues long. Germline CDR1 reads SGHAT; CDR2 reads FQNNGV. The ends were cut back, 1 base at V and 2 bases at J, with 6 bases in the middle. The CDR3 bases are TGTGCCAGCAGCTTAGGGACTACTGGGGCCAACGTCCTGACTTTC. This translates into CASSLGTTGANVLTF. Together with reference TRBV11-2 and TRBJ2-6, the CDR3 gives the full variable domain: EAGVAQSPRYKIIEKRQSVAFWCNPISGHATLYWYQQILGQGPKLLIQFQNNGVVDDSQLPKDRFSAERLKGVDSTLKIQPAKLEDSAVYLCASSLGTTGANVLTFGAGSRLTVL.

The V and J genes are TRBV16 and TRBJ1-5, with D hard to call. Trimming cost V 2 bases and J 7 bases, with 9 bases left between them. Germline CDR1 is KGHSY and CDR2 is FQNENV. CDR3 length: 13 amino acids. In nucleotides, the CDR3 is TGTGCCAGCAGCCAAGACGGACTACAGCCCCAGCATTTT. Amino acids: CASSQDGLQPQHF. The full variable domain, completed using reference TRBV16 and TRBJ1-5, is GEEVAQTPKHLVRGEGQKAKLYCAPIKGHSYVFWYQQVLKNEFKFLISFQNENVFDETGMPKERFSAKCLPNSPCSLEIQATKLEDSAVYFCASSQDGLQPQHFGDGTRLSIL.